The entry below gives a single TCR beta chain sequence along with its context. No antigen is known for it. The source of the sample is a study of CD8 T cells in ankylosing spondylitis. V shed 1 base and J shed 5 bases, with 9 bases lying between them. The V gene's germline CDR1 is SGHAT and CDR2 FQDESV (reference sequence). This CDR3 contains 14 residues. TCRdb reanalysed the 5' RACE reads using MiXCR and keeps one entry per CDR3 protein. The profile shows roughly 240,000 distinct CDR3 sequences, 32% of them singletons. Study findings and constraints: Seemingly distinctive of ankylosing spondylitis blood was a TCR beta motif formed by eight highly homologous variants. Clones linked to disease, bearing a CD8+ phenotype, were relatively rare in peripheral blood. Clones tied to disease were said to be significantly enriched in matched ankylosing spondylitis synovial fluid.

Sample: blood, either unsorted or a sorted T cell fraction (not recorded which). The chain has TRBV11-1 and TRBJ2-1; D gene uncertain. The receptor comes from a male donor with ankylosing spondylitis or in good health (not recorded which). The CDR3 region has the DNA TGTGCCAGCAGCTTAGAGCTGAGGAACAATGAGCAGTTCTTC. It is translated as CASSLELRNNEQFF.